A single sample gave rise to the 6 T cell receptor beta chains below, sequenced in a study of graft-versus-host responses after intestinal transplantation. These TCRs' antigens remain unknown. Clones were read by immunoSEQ multiplex PCR, and TCRdb kept only the in-frame ones, dropping some. The repertoire consists of about 81,000 clones, with approximately 90% occurring once and the leading ten covering approximately 0.32%. Source: unstimulated CD4+ T cells sorted from spleen or lymph node cells, taken before transplant. Source of these receptors: a human donor who was the organ donor for an intestinal transplant.

The V gene is TRBV5-1, the J gene TRBJ1-1; tentative D call: TRBD1 (5 bases). The CDR3 extends over 15 amino acids. Per germline, CDR1 SGHRS and CDR2 YFSETQ. With 0 bases removed from V and 1 base from J, the gap between germline ends came to 10 bases. The CDR3 here is CASSLGQGRNTEAFF. The CDR3 coding sequence is TGCGCCAGCAGCTTGGGGCAGGGTCGGAACACTGAAGCTTTCTTT.

CDR3 nucleotides: TGTGCCAGCAGCCTACGGACTAGCGGGGGGGTCGTTGAGCAGTTCTTC. This gives the protein CASSLRTSGGVVEQFF. J is TRBJ2-1 and V is TRBV5-6; 15 bases agree with TRBD2. V shed 4 bases, J shed 9 bases, and the junction held 8 bases outside the gene matches. The CDR3 is 16 amino acids. Germline CDR1 is SGHDT and CDR2 is YYEEEE.

The chain employs TRBV25-1 and TRBJ2-5; 7 bases agree with TRBD1. CDR3 length: 15 amino acids. CDR1 MGHDK and CDR2 SYGVNS come from the germline V gene. V shed 5 bases and J 0 bases; nucleotides not matched to a gene: 6. CDR3 loop: CASSSGTDNQETQYF. The CDR3 DNA reads TGTGCCAGCAGTTCCGGGACAGATAACCAAGAGACCCAGTACTTC.

The chain has TRBV23-1 and TRBJ1-2; D might be TRBD1 (6 bases). TRBV23-1 falls under the ORF class, with uncertain function. The CDR3 contains 15 residues. V lost 11 bases and J 1 base, leaving 20 bases between the germline ends. CDR3 coding DNA: TGCGCCTCACCGTTTAGGGGGGGCCTTAACTATGGCTACACCTTC. It is translated as CASPFRGGLNYGYTF.

The rearrangement joins TRBV10-3 to TRBJ2-3; 9 nucleotides align to TRBD2. Germline V lookup: CDR1 ENHRY, CDR2 SYGVKD. The CDR3 sequence is 14 residues long. V lost 6 bases to trimming and J lost 6 bases; unmatched junction nucleotides: 7. The CDR3 reads CAISLAGVMDTQYF. The DNA of the CDR3 is TGTGCCATCAGCTTAGCGGGAGTTATGGATACGCAGTATTTT.

The chain is built from TRBV11-3 and TRBJ2-3; tentatively, D is TRBD1 (6 bases). In germline, CDR1 is SGHNT, CDR2 YENEEA. With 4 bases removed from V and 2 bases from J, the gap between germline ends came to 13 bases. The CDR3 is 15 amino acids. The CDR3 region has the DNA TGTGCCAGCAGCTGGGAACGGACAGCCACAGATACGCAGTATTTT. Its protein product is CASSWERTATDTQYF. Complete variable domain (other parts from reference TRBV11-3 and TRBJ2-3): EAGVVQSPRYKIIEKKQPVAFWCNPISGHNTLYWYLQNLGQGPELLIRYENEEAVDDSQLPKDRFSAERLKGVDSTLKIQPAELGDSAVYLCASSWERTATDTQYFGPGTRLTVL.